The 32 T cell receptor beta chains in this list originate from one sample, sequenced in a study of blood T cell repertoires in COVID-19. Profiled with immunoSEQ multiplex PCR; TCRdb holds only in-frame clones, not every one. The table records roughly 140,000 clones, 84% of them present only once. The sequenced sample was peripheral blood. The source is a woman aged 45-60 years in a cohort sampled during active or convalescent COVID-19.

CDR3: CASSPTTSGGTDTQYF. CDR3 DNA sequence: TGTGCCAGCAGCCCAACAACTAGCGGGGGCACAGATACGCAGTATTTT. The chain combines TRBV5-4 with TRBJ2-3, with TRBD2 matching over 10 bases. Germline CDR1 and CDR2: SGHNT and YYREEE (reference sequence). Unmatched junction bases numbered 6, after V lost 4 bases and J lost 1 base. The CDR3 totals 16 residues.

The rearrangement links TRBV12-3 or TRBV12-4 to TRBJ1-1; D call uncertain. The CDR3 covers 11 residues. Trimming took off 6 bases at V and 7 bases at J, with 9 bases between the two ends. The DNA for the CDR3 is TGTGCCAGCAGAACGGGTGTTGAAGCTTTCTTT. This sequence encodes CASRTGVEAFF.

The table lists this clone with a count of one. This chain uses TRBV3-1 (or the pseudogene TRBV3-2) with TRBJ2-7; the match to TRBD2 covers 14 bases. The ends lost 1 base at V and 2 bases at J; junction bases unmatched: 16. Germline V gene sequence: CDR1 LGHDT, CDR2 YNNKEL (reference sequence). This CDR3 has 21 amino acids. This chain's CDR3 is CASSQATGTSGGPYPPYEQYF. CDR3 sequence (DNA): TGTGCCAGCAGCCAAGCCACCGGGACTAGCGGGGGCCCTTACCCCCCCTACGAGCAGTACTTC.

This chain connects TRBV27 to TRBJ2-3, with TRBD2 identical over 12 bases. This CDR3 is built from 18 residues. J lost 2 bases, V lost 5 bases, and 11 bases had no gene match. The germline CDR1 and CDR2 sequences are MNHEY and SMNVEV (reference sequence). CDR3 residues: CASSPRLAGEPVTDTQYF. As DNA, the CDR3 is TGTGCCAGCAGTCCAAGACTAGCGGGGGAACCGGTCACAGATACGCAGTATTTT.

The chain's CDR3 is CASSLGVGDSYYGYTF. The CDR3 DNA reads TGTGCCAGCAGCTTAGGCGTAGGGGACAGCTACTATGGCTACACCTTC. V and J are TRBV7-9 and TRBJ1-2, with 7 bases lining up with TRBD1. This CDR3 is 16 amino acids long. Looked up from germline, CDR1 is SEHNR and CDR2 is FQNEAQ (reference sequence). V was pared by 1 base and J by 3 bases, with 8 bases of the junction left unmatched.

The chain joins TRBV5-6 to TRBJ1-5, with D tentatively TRBD1 (6 bases). Trimming left V 5 bases short and J 1 base short, with 10 bases between. The CDR3 loop spans 14 amino acids. The germline V gene encodes CDR1 SGHDT and CDR2 YYEEEE. The CDR3: CASSRQASNQPQHF. As DNA, the CDR3 is TGTGCCAGCAGTCGACAGGCGAGCAATCAGCCCCAGCATTTT.

This chain uses TRBV5-6 with TRBJ1-1, with a weak D call TRBD1 (6 bases). Looked up from germline, CDR1 is SGHDT and CDR2 is YYEEEE. This CDR3 has 15 amino acids. V was shortened by 2 bases and J by 1 base, with 12 bases between the two germline ends. The CDR3 protein is CASSFYWGQNTEAFF. CDR3 coding DNA: TGTGCCAGCAGCTTCTACTGGGGGCAGAACACTGAAGCTTTCTTT.

The chain combines TRBV4-2 with TRBJ2-3; 8 nucleotides line up with TRBD2. Germline V lookup: CDR1 LGHNA, CDR2 YNFKEQ. There are 15 residues in the CDR3. Trimming took 1 base from V and 2 from J; bases not matched to a gene: 2. The CDR3 loop reads CASSQAGGDTDTQYF. The CDR3 DNA is TGTGCCAGCAGCCAAGCGGGGGGGGACACAGATACGCAGTATTTT.

V and J are TRBV6-1 and TRBJ2-6; tentative D call: TRBD1 (6 bases). CDR1 and CDR2 from the germline V gene are MNHNS and SASEGT. The CDR3 has 15 residues. V was cut by 3 bases and J by 0 bases, with 6 bases left in between. The CDR3 DNA reads as TGTGCCAGCAGTGACAGGGGCTCTGGGGCCAACGTCCTGACTTTC. Amino acids: CASSDRGSGANVLTF.

J is TRBJ1-4 and V is TRBV4-1; D gene unclear. V dropped 3 bases and J dropped 5 bases, with 7 bases sitting between them. In germline, CDR1 is MGHRA, CDR2 YSYEKL. This CDR3 spans 13 amino acids. CDR3 region: CASSHRANEKLFF. The CDR3 region has the DNA TGCGCCAGCAGCCACCGAGCAAATGAAAAACTGTTTTTT.

This sequence joins TRBV20-1 and TRBJ1-1; 9 nucleotides line up with TRBD1. This CDR3 has 16 residues. V trimming: 3 bases; J trimming: 5 bases; junction bases outside the gene matches: 13. In germline, CDR1 is DFQATT, CDR2 SNEGSKA (reference sequence). The CDR3 here is CSASMAKGQGITEAFF. CDR3 DNA: TGCAGTGCTAGTATGGCAAAAGGACAGGGGATTACTGAAGCTTTCTTT.

V usage is TRBV4-3 and J usage is TRBJ2-3; TRBD2 aligns across 10 bases. With 2 bases clipped from V and 1 base from J, the junction kept 6 bases outside the gene matches. Germline-derived CDR1 and CDR2 are LGHNA and YSLEER. CDR3 length: 17 residues. CDR3 residues: CASSQRPGTSGTDTQYF. CDR3 nucleotide sequence: TGCGCCAGCAGCCAACGGCCGGGGACTAGCGGCACAGATACGCAGTATTTT.

The CDR3: CATSRDRGLNYGYTF. CDR3 nucleotide sequence: TGTGCCACCAGCAGAGATAGGGGGCTCAACTATGGCTACACCTTC. This sequence joins TRBV15 and TRBJ1-2; TRBD1 agrees at 7 bases. After removal of 0 bases from V and 2 bases from J, the junction contained 3 bases not matched to a gene. Germline V gene data show CDR1 as LNHNV and CDR2 as YYDKDF (reference sequence). The CDR3 contains 15 residues.

The rearrangement links TRBV6-5 to TRBJ2-5, with TRBD2 identical over 7 bases. V was pared by 2 bases and J by 5 bases, with 2 bases of the junction left unmatched. Per the germline V gene, CDR1 is MNHEY and CDR2 is SVGAGI. This CDR3 is built from 13 residues. Here the CDR3 reads CASSYNGGETQYF. DNA of the CDR3: TGTGCCAGCAGTTACAACGGGGGGGAGACCCAGTACTTC.

This chain connects TRBV20-1 to TRBJ2-3; tentatively, D is TRBD2 (5 bases). The CDR3 has 11 amino acids. Per the germline V gene, CDR1 is DFQATT and CDR2 is SNEGSKA (reference sequence). Trimming pared 6 bases from V and 5 bases from J, leaving 9 bases between. CDR3 residues: CSAEGGDTQYF. CDR3 nucleotides: TGCAGTGCCGAAGGAGGAGATACGCAGTATTTT.

The CDR3 coding sequence is TGTGCCAGTAGAACTAATGAAAAACTGTTTTTT. It translates to CASRTNEKLFF. V is TRBV6-5 and J is TRBJ1-4; no definite D call. Germline CDR1 is MNHEY and CDR2 is SVGAGI. The CDR3 has 11 residues. V shed 9 bases and J shed 1 base, with 3 bases lying between them.

V is TRBV11-3 and J is TRBJ1-1, with 8 bases matching TRBD1. With 4 bases clipped from V and 1 base from J, the junction kept 5 bases outside the gene matches. The CDR3 is 15 residues long. In germline, CDR1 is SGHNT, CDR2 YENEEA. The CDR3 region is CASSSEDRANTEAFF. Written as DNA, the CDR3 is TGTGCCAGCAGCTCCGAGGACAGGGCGAACACTGAAGCTTTCTTT.

V and J are TRBV5-8 and TRBJ2-5, with 11 positions matching TRBD2. Germline assignment: CDR1 SGHTS and CDR2 YDEGEE. The trim removed 4 bases at V and 3 bases at J, leaving 8 bases unmatched. The CDR3 runs to 16 residues. The DNA for the CDR3 is TGTGCCAGCAGCGATGGACTAGCGGGTGCTAAAGAGACCCAGTACTTC. It specifies CASSDGLAGAKETQYF.

A note on this clone: A clone one base away is much larger, so this may be a read error. V usage is TRBV12-3 or TRBV12-4 and J usage is TRBJ1-2, with D possibly matching TRBD1 (6 bases). There are 12 residues in the CDR3. V was clipped by 6 bases and J by 3 bases, with 8 bases between them. The CDR3 DNA reads TGTGCCAGCAGCTACAGGGACTATGGCTACACCTTC. This codes for CASSYRDYGYTF.

The chain combines TRBV5-4 with TRBJ1-2, with 9 bases matching TRBD1. Germline V gives CDR1 SGHNT, CDR2 YYREEE (reference sequence). V lost 2 bases, J lost 1 base, and 3 bases stayed unmatched. The CDR3 consists of 15 residues. CDR3 DNA: TGTGCCAGCAGCTTTAGGGACAGGGATAACTATGGCTACACCTTC. Translated: CASSFRDRDNYGYTF.

This clone was recorded once. J is TRBJ2-1 and V is TRBV6-5; tentative D call: TRBD1 (6 bases). CDR1 is MNHEY, CDR2 SVGAGI, per germline. This CDR3 is 13 amino acids long. The V end was cut by 5 bases, the J end by 6 bases, with 11 bases between. The CDR3 coding sequence is TGTGCCAGCAGTCCGGACAGTTTCAATGAGCAGTTCTTC. This codes for CASSPDSFNEQFF.

The chain joins TRBV6-2 or TRBV6-3 to TRBJ1-1, with TRBD1 as a possible D gene (6 bases). Per germline, CDR1 MNHEY and CDR2 SVGEGT. Deletions cut 0 bases from V and 3 bases from J, with 11 bases between. This CDR3 has 15 residues. This CDR3 reads CASSYSVGADTEAFF. In nucleotides, the CDR3 is TGTGCCAGCAGTTACTCGGTGGGGGCCGACACTGAAGCTTTCTTT.

V and J are TRBV6-2 or TRBV6-3 and TRBJ1-2; the D is unclear. The CDR3 has 12 amino acids. From germline, CDR1 is MNHEY and CDR2 SVGEGT. With 2 bases removed from V and 5 bases from J, the gap between germline ends came to 6 bases. This CDR3 reads CASSYIQYGYTF. The CDR3 nucleotides are TGTGCCAGCAGTTACATTCAATATGGCTACACCTTC.

This chain connects TRBV7-8 to TRBJ2-2; 8 positions agree with TRBD2. The CDR3 spans 16 residues. V shed 5 bases, J shed 8 bases, and the junction held 13 bases outside the gene matches. Per germline, CDR1 SGHVS and CDR2 FQNEAQ. The CDR3 DNA follows: TGTGCCAGCAGCGTCATAGCGGGGATAGTGAAGGGGGAGCTGTTTTTT. Translated: CASSVIAGIVKGELFF.

This clone was picked up many times. The J gene is TRBJ2-1, the V gene TRBV4-3, with 9 positions matching TRBD2. Trimming took 4 bases from V and 4 from J; bases not matched to a gene: 14. The CDR3 is made up of 18 amino acids. Germline V gene data show CDR1 as LGHNA and CDR2 as YSLEER. The CDR3 DNA sequence: TGCGCCAGCAGCCTAGACGTAAGCGGGGGGACGATTTACAATGAGCAGTTCTTC. The encoded protein is CASSLDVSGGTIYNEQFF.

In its sample, this clone was seen once. The gene calls are TRBV29-1 and TRBJ2-5; 15 positions agree with TRBD2. CDR3 length: 16 amino acids. The germline gives CDR1 SQVTM, CDR2 ANQGSEA. The J segment lost 4 bases and the V segment lost 7 bases, leaving 10 bases of the junction unmatched. Here the CDR3 DNA reads TGCAGCGGGACTAGCGGGGGGGCCACGGACGGAGAGACCCAGTACTTC. The encoded protein is CSGTSGGATDGETQYF.

The V call is TRBV2, the J call TRBJ2-7; 8 bases are shared with TRBD2. This CDR3 is 14 amino acids long. Germline values: CDR1 SNHLY, CDR2 FYNNEI. V dropped 5 bases and J dropped 2; count of bases not matched to a gene: 5. The CDR3 DNA sequence: TGTGCCAGCAGTTCCGCGGGGGGCGCCTACGAGCAGTACTTC. Translated, it gives CASSSAGGAYEQYF.

The CDR3 sequence: CASSFEDYNEQFF. As DNA, the CDR3 is TGTGCCAGCAGTTTCGAGGACTACAATGAGCAGTTCTTC. V usage is TRBV6-2 or TRBV6-3 and J usage is TRBJ2-1, with unresolved D. Trimming shortened V by 4 bases and J by 3 bases, and 7 bases separated the two germline ends. CDR1 and CDR2 from the germline V gene are MNHEY and SVGEGT. The length of the CDR3 is 13 residues.

This clone has only a few counts. V usage is TRBV11-2 and J usage is TRBJ1-4, with 8 positions matching TRBD1. In germline, CDR1 is SGHAT, CDR2 FQNNGV. Trimming took 5 bases from V and 7 from J; bases not matched to a gene: 6. CDR3 length equals 14 residues. The CDR3 DNA is TGTGCCAGCAGCAGGGACAGGACGATTGAAAAACTGTTTTTT. Encoded protein: CASSRDRTIEKLFF.

V is TRBV6-5 and J is TRBJ1-1, with D unclear. This CDR3 comprises 14 residues. Trimming took off 8 bases at V and 0 bases at J, with 13 bases between the two ends. Looked up from germline, CDR1 is MNHEY and CDR2 is SVGAGI. The CDR3 here is CASGVLSVNTEAFF. CDR3 nucleotide sequence: TGTGCCAGCGGAGTTCTCAGTGTGAACACTGAAGCTTTCTTT.

The V call is TRBV19, the J call TRBJ1-6; 8 nucleotides line up with TRBD1. Per germline, CDR1 LNHDA and CDR2 SQIVND (reference sequence). Trimming cost V 8 bases and J 8 bases; bases outside gene matches: 8. The CDR3 has 14 amino acids. The CDR3 sequence: CASYHRGLDSPLHF. The CDR3 region has the DNA TGTGCCAGTTACCACAGGGGGTTGGATTCACCCCTCCACTTT.

The V gene is TRBV3-1 (or the pseudogene TRBV3-2), the J gene TRBJ2-3, with D perhaps matching TRBD2 (7 bases). Trimming stripped 6 bases from V and 1 base from J, with 17 bases between. CDR1 and CDR2 from the germline V gene are LGHDT and YNNKEL (reference sequence). CDR3 size: 16 residues. The CDR3 spells CASRPFKGGGTDTQYF. The CDR3 DNA reads as TGTGCCAGCAGACCATTTAAAGGGGGGGGCACAGATACGCAGTATTTT.